Listed here are 20 T cell receptor beta chains from one sample, sequenced in a study of PD-1 blockade in mismatch repair-deficient tumors. Method: immunoSEQ multiplex PCR; TCRdb's copy keeps in-frame clones and lacks some. Of approximately 79,000 clones listed, approximately 78% are singletons. The material sequenced was peripheral blood, taken 44 weeks after starting pembrolizumab. The receptor source for this set is an adult with mismatch repair-deficient cancer.

This sequence joins TRBV18 and TRBJ2-3, with D maybe TRBD1 (5 bases). V lost 5 bases and J lost 3, with 6 bases in between. This CDR3 has 12 amino acids. Germline lookup yields CDR1 KGHSH and CDR2 LQKENI. In DNA, the CDR3 is TGTGCCAGCTCAGGGGCGACAGATACGCAGTATTTT. It is translated as CASSGATDTQYF.

The genes are TRBV7-9 and TRBJ1-2; D is unclear. The CDR3 consists of 11 residues. Germline values: CDR1 SEHNR, CDR2 FQNEAQ (reference sequence). Trimming cost V 8 bases and J 4 bases, with 8 bases left between them. The CDR3 region is CASEVIYGYTF. For the CDR3, the DNA is TGTGCCAGCGAAGTAATCTATGGCTACACCTTC.

This chain connects TRBV11-3 to TRBJ2-1; 7 nucleotides agree with TRBD2. After removal of 5 bases from V and 6 bases from J, the junction contained 4 bases not matched to a gene. The CDR3 has 13 amino acids. The germline CDR1 and CDR2 sequences are SGHNT and YENEEA. The CDR3 DNA follows: TGTGCCAGCAGCCGAGGCGGGGGCAATGAGCAGTTCTTC. Its translation is CASSRGGGNEQFF.

This sequence joins TRBV29-1 and TRBJ2-7, with 7 bases identical to TRBD1. This CDR3 spans 12 amino acids. Per the germline V gene, CDR1 is SQVTM and CDR2 is ANQGSEA. The ends lost 6 bases at V and 2 bases at J; junction bases unmatched: 4. CDR3 in DNA: TGCAGCGTAACGGGACAGACCTACGAGCAGTACTTC. Translated, it gives CSVTGQTYEQYF.

This chain joins TRBV2 and TRBJ2-1, with 11 bases matching TRBD2. Germline-derived CDR1 and CDR2 are SNHLY and FYNNEI. The CDR3 length is 16 residues. V was clipped by 6 bases and J by 7 bases; unmatched bases: 11. The CDR3 sequence is CASRPQTSGSRNEQFF. In DNA, the CDR3 is TGTGCCAGCAGGCCTCAAACTAGCGGGAGTAGGAATGAGCAGTTCTTC. Using reference TRBV2 and TRBJ2-1 for the parts outside the CDR3, the full variable domain is EPEVTQTPSHQVTQMGQEVILRCVPISNHLYFYWYRQILGQKVEFLVSFYNNEISEKSEIFDDQFSVERPDGSNFTLKIRSTKLEDSAMYFCASRPQTSGSRNEQFFGPGTRLTVL.

The J gene is TRBJ2-7, the V gene TRBV9; the match to TRBD2 covers 10 bases. Trimming cost V 0 bases and J 6 bases; bases outside gene matches: 6. Germline-derived CDR1 and CDR2 are SGDLS and YYNGEE. The CDR3 contains 15 residues. CDR3 region: CASSVAPSGRAEQYF. The CDR3 DNA follows: TGTGCCAGCAGCGTAGCTCCAAGCGGGAGGGCCGAGCAGTACTTC.

This clone was observed a few times. This chain uses TRBV29-1 with TRBJ1-5; 8 bases are a match to TRBD1. The J segment lost 2 bases and the V segment lost 7 bases, leaving 1 base of the junction unmatched. Germline V gene sequence: CDR1 SQVTM, CDR2 ANQGSEA. The CDR3 sequence is 12 residues long. The CDR3 DNA sequence: TGCAGCGCGGGACAGGGCAATCAGCCCCAGCATTTT. The encoded protein is CSAGQGNQPQHF.

The chain combines TRBV7-9 with TRBJ2-3, with TRBD1 identical over 12 bases. This CDR3 region has 16 residues. Germline assignment: CDR1 SEHNR and CDR2 FQNEAQ (reference sequence). V lost 4 bases to trimming and J lost 7 bases; unmatched junction nucleotides: 9. The DNA of the CDR3 is TGTGCCAGCAGCTCGGGACAGGGGGCGTCGGGGAATACGCAGTATTTT. It is translated as CASSSGQGASGNTQYF.

As for this clone: Its ends do not fully match the called genes, so a read error is possible. The J gene is TRBJ1-2, the V gene TRBV29-1; 7 nucleotides line up with TRBD1. CDR1 SQVTM and CDR2 ANQGSEA come from the germline V gene. CDR3 length: 14 amino acids. The chain's CDR3 is CSAEPSTGSYGYTF. The CDR3, as DNA: TGCAGCGCTGAACCGTCGACAGGGAGTTATGGCTACACCTTC. Looking up the rest from reference TRBV29-1 and TRBJ1-2 gives the full variable domain: SAVISQKPSRDICQRGTSLTIQCQVDSQVTMMFWYRQQPGQSLTLIATANQGSEATYESGFVIDKFPISRPNLTFSTLTVSNMSPEDSSIYLCSAEPSTGSYGYTFGSGTRLTVV.

The chain carries TRBV7-8 and TRBJ1-2; tentative D call: TRBD1 (5 bases). Per germline, CDR1 SGHVS and CDR2 FQNEAQ. Between the trimmed V and J ends, which lost 5 bases and 8 bases, there was a span of 24 bases. The length of the CDR3 is 16 residues. As DNA, the CDR3 is TGTGCCAGCAGCAGAGAGGGAGGGGAACTATGGGTCGGCTACACCTTC. Translating gives CASSREGGELWVGYTF. Supplemented by reference TRBV7-8 and TRBJ1-2, the full variable domain reads GAGVSQSPRYKVAKRGQDVALRCDPISGHVSLFWYQQALGQGPEFLTYFQNEAQLDKSGLPSDRFFAERPEGSVSTLKIQRTQQEDSAVYLCASSREGGELWVGYTFGSGTRLTVV.

J is TRBJ2-1 and V is TRBV12-5, with 7 bases that match TRBD2. Germline CDR1 and CDR2: LGHNT and FRNRAP. The ends lost 4 bases at V and 0 bases at J; junction bases unmatched: 3. CDR3 length equals 15 residues. In DNA, the CDR3 is TGTGCTAGTGGTTCCGGGGGGAGCTCCTACAATGAGCAGTTCTTC. It yields the protein CASGSGGSSYNEQFF. The whole variable domain, remainder taken from reference TRBV12-5 and TRBJ2-1, is DARVTQTPRHKVTEMGQEVTMRCQPILGHNTVFWYRQTMMQGLELLAYFRNRAPLDDSGMPKDRFSAEMPDATLATLKIQPSEPRDSAVYFCASGSGGSSYNEQFFGPGTRLTVL.

This clone has a handful of counts. J is TRBJ2-7 and V is TRBV18; 7 bases are a match to TRBD1. The ends lost 3 bases at V and 2 bases at J; junction bases unmatched: 7. Germline V gives CDR1 KGHSH, CDR2 LQKENI. The CDR3 contains 15 residues. CDR3 in amino acids: CASSPVGTETYEQYF. CDR3 DNA sequence: TGTGCCAGCTCACCCGTAGGGACAGAGACCTACGAGCAGTACTTC.

This clone was recorded only once. The chain has TRBV5-1 and TRBJ2-3; unclear D gene. The CDR3 extends over 12 amino acids. Germline V lookup: CDR1 SGHRS, CDR2 YFSETQ. V lost 0 bases, J lost 5 bases, and 4 bases lay in between. CDR3 coding DNA: TGCGCCAGCAGCTTGGCGGGAGATACGCAGTATTTT. Protein sequence: CASSLAGDTQYF.

The chain joins TRBV11-2 to TRBJ2-7; TRBD1 agrees at 7 bases. This CDR3 is 15 amino acids long. The V segment lost 5 bases and the J segment 0 bases; nucleotides outside the gene matches: 7. Germline lookup yields CDR1 SGHAT and CDR2 FQNNGV. The CDR3 sequence is CASSRDSLGSYEQYF. The CDR3 DNA reads TGTGCCAGCAGCCGGGACAGCCTGGGCTCCTACGAGCAGTACTTC.

V usage is TRBV27 and J usage is TRBJ2-1, with 7 positions matching TRBD2. Germline-derived CDR1 and CDR2 are MNHEY and SMNVEV (reference sequence). J lost 5 bases, V lost 9 bases, and 16 bases had no gene match. CDR3 size: 16 residues. The CDR3 region has the DNA TGTGCCAGTACTTTCCTAGGCGGGGGAAGGAACAATGAGCAGTTCTTC. It specifies CASTFLGGGRNNEQFF.

This rearrangement joins TRBV10-2 to TRBJ2-1, with TRBD2 matching 11 bases. From germline, CDR1 is WSHSY and CDR2 SAAADI. V lost 6 bases and J lost 0; bases outside the gene matches: 1. The CDR3 extends over 15 amino acids. The CDR3 loop reads CASRTSGSSYNEQFF. The CDR3 region has the DNA TGCGCCAGCAGAACTAGCGGGAGCTCCTACAATGAGCAGTTCTTC.

The V call is TRBV12-5, the J call TRBJ2-1; D is ambiguous. Germline CDR1 is LGHNT and CDR2 is FRNRAP. This CDR3 is 17 amino acids long. V was trimmed by 2 bases and J by 4 bases, leaving 18 bases between them. The CDR3 nucleotides are TGTGCTAGTGGTTTGTCGCCAGGCAGGCCAGCATACAATGAGCAGTTCTTC. Translating it yields CASGLSPGRPAYNEQFF.

The chain recombines TRBV11-1 with TRBJ1-1; D is unresolved. Germline V lookup: CDR1 SGHAT, CDR2 FQDESV (reference sequence). This CDR3 spans 16 amino acids. Trimming took 5 bases from V and 5 from J, leaving 21 bases between them. The CDR3: CASSPEPRTGGTEAFF. In nucleotides, the CDR3 is TGTGCCAGCAGCCCTGAACCGAGAACGGGTGGGACTGAAGCTTTCTTT.

As for this clone: The same CDR3 can be traced to other DNA sequences in this sample. The chain employs TRBV4-1 and TRBJ1-3; 8 bases are shared with TRBD1. With 1 base clipped from V and 0 bases from J, the junction kept 5 bases outside the gene matches. The length of the CDR3 is 17 residues. Germline V gives CDR1 MGHRA, CDR2 YSYEKL. In DNA form, the CDR3 reads TGCGCCAGCAGCCAAGGCCCAACAGGGGGCTCTGGAAACACCATATATTTT. It is translated as CASSQGPTGGSGNTIYF.

The rearrangement joins TRBV2 to TRBJ1-4; D uncertain. From germline, CDR1 is SNHLY and CDR2 FYNNEI. Trimming stripped 6 bases from V and 8 bases from J, with 16 bases between. The CDR3 runs 14 residues. The CDR3 reads CASSKSQAREKLFF. Here the CDR3 DNA reads TGTGCCAGCAGCAAATCTCAGGCCAGAGAAAAACTGTTTTTT.